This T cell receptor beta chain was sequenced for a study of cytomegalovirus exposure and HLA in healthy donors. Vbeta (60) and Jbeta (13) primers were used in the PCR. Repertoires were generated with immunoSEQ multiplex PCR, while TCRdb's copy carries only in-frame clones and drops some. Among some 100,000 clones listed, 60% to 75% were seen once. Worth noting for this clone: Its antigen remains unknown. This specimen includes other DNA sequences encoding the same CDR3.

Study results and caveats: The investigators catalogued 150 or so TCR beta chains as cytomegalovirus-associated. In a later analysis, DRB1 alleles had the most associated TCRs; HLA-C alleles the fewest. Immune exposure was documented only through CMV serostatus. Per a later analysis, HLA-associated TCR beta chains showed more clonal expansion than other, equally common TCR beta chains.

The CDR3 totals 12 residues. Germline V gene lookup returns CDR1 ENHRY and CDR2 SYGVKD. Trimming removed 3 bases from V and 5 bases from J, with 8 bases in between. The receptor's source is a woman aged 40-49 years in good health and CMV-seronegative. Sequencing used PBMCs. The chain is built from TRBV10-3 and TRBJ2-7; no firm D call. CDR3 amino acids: CAISDGRNEQYF. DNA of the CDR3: TGTGCCATCAGTGATGGCAGAAACGAGCAGTACTTC.